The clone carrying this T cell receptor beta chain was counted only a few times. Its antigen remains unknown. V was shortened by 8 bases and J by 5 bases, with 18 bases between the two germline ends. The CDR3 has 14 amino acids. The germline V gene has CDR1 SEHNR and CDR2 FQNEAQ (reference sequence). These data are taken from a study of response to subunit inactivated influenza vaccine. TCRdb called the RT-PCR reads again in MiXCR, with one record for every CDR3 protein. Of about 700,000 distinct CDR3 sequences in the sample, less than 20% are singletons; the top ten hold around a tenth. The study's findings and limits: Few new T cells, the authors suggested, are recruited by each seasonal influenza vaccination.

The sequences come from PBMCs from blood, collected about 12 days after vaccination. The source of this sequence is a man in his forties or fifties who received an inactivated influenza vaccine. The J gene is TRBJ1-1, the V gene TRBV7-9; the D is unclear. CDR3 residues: CASHLPPQDTEAFF. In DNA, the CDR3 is TGTGCCAGCCACCTCCCACCCCAAGATACTGAAGCTTTCTTT.